These 28 T cell receptor beta chains were sequenced from one sample in a study of T cell changes during pregnancy in multiple sclerosis. Assay used: immunoSEQ multiplex PCR; TCRdb lists only in-frame clones, some missing. The sample carries about 89,000 clones, about 93% recorded once. The source was peripheral blood, collected in the third trimester of pregnancy. Receptors originate from a female donor with multiple sclerosis, enrolled in a pregnancy study.

The chain links TRBV27 to TRBJ2-7; tentative D call: TRBD2 (7 bases). The germline gives CDR1 MNHEY, CDR2 SMNVEV (reference sequence). Trimming cost V 6 bases and J 4 bases, with 16 bases left between them. The CDR3 is 14 amino acids. The CDR3 sequence: CASSPAGEGYEQYF. Here the CDR3 DNA reads TGTGCCAGCAGCCCCGCAGGGGAGGGTTACGAGCAGTACTTC.

The V call is TRBV9, the J call TRBJ2-1; D is unresolved. The CDR3 loop spans 12 amino acids. Germline V CDR1 and CDR2: SGDLS, YYNGEE. Trimming pared 0 bases from V and 8 bases from J, leaving 6 bases between. The CDR3 sequence is CASSVAVDEQFF. CDR3 nucleotides: TGTGCCAGCAGCGTAGCGGTGGATGAGCAGTTCTTC.

This chain joins TRBV30 and TRBJ2-2, with 9 positions matching TRBD2. Trimming took 5 bases from V and 2 from J; bases not matched to a gene: 15. The CDR3 is 18 residues long. Germline CDR1 GTSNPN, CDR2 SVGIG (reference sequence). The DNA of the CDR3 is TGTGCCTGGCGACTAGCGGAACCGAGGAAGCTCAACACCGGGGAGCTGTTTTTT. Protein product: CAWRLAEPRKLNTGELFF.

J is TRBJ2-7 and V is TRBV6-5, with 9 nucleotides matching TRBD2. With 5 bases clipped from V and 7 bases from J, the junction kept 9 bases outside the gene matches. The CDR3 loop spans 14 amino acids. Germline assignment: CDR1 MNHEY and CDR2 SVGAGI. The CDR3 loop reads CASSQLAGEWEQYF. The CDR3 DNA reads as TGTGCCAGCAGTCAATTAGCGGGAGAGTGGGAGCAGTACTTC.

This chain connects TRBV5-4 to TRBJ1-1; the D gene is possibly TRBD1 (5 bases). The CDR3 totals 15 residues. CDR1 is SGHNT and CDR2 is YYREEE in the germline V gene (reference sequence). V dropped 0 bases and J dropped 2 bases, with 11 bases sitting between them. The CDR3 spells CASSLAAWGNTEAFF. CDR3 bases: TGTGCCAGCAGCTTGGCCGCCTGGGGCAACACTGAAGCTTTCTTT.

V usage is TRBV5-4 and J usage is TRBJ2-1, with a weak D call TRBD2 (7 bases). V was cut by 5 bases and J by 2 bases, with 14 bases left in between. Germline CDR1 and CDR2: SGHNT and YYREEE (reference sequence). The length of the CDR3 is 15 residues. The CDR3 sequence is CASSVGGAAYNEQFF. The DNA of the CDR3 is TGTGCCAGCAGTGTAGGGGGGGCCGCCTACAATGAGCAGTTCTTC.

V usage is TRBV9 and J usage is TRBJ2-3, with TRBD1 matching 8 bases. The germline gives CDR1 SGDLS, CDR2 YYNGEE. Trimming at V came to 4 bases and at J to 5 bases, leaving 9 bases not matched to a gene. The CDR3 sequence is 15 residues long. In nucleotides, the CDR3 is TGTGCCAGCAGCTTGACAGGGGCCACCCTAGATACGCAGTATTTT. Encoded protein: CASSLTGATLDTQYF.

The chain links TRBV19 to TRBJ1-1; weak D call: TRBD1 (6 bases). CDR3 size: 13 residues. Trimming shortened V by 7 bases and J by 4 bases, and 13 bases separated the two germline ends. CDR1 and CDR2 from the germline V gene are LNHDA and SQIVND (reference sequence). CDR3 in amino acids: CASNIQGATEAFF. The CDR3 DNA reads TGTGCCAGTAACATACAGGGCGCCACTGAAGCTTTCTTT.

The chain uses TRBV10-1 and TRBJ1-5, with D hard to call. CDR3 length equals 13 residues. Trimming left V 3 bases short and J 4 bases short, with 7 bases between. Germline-derived CDR1 and CDR2 are WNHNN and SYGVQD (reference sequence). The CDR3 sequence: CASSDSGNQPQHF. CDR3 bases: TGCGCCAGCAGTGACAGCGGGAATCAGCCCCAGCATTTT.

This chain uses TRBV5-1 with TRBJ1-1; D may be TRBD1 (5 bases). The CDR3 contains 14 residues. Per the germline V gene, CDR1 is SGHRS and CDR2 is YFSETQ. V was trimmed by 4 bases and J by 4 bases, leaving 14 bases between them. The CDR3, as DNA: TGCGCCAGCAGCGGGGGGAGGTGGGGCACTGAAGCTTTCTTT. Translated, it gives CASSGGRWGTEAFF.

This clone was counted a single time. The chain has TRBV5-1 and TRBJ1-3; D might be TRBD1 (5 bases). Trimming shortened V by 4 bases and J by 3 bases, and 17 bases separated the two germline ends. Germline CDR1 and CDR2: SGHRS and YFSETQ. The length of the CDR3 is 16 residues. The DNA of the CDR3 is TGCGCCAGCAGCACGCCTTCCCAGGGAAGTGGAAACACCATATATTTT. Protein sequence: CASSTPSQGSGNTIYF.

The chain recombines TRBV11-2 with TRBJ2-2; TRBD2 aligns across 8 bases. The V segment lost 3 bases and the J segment 7 bases; nucleotides outside the gene matches: 10. CDR3 length: 16 amino acids. The V gene's germline CDR1 is SGHAT and CDR2 FQNNGV. DNA for the CDR3: TGTGCCAGCAGCTTGCTGATAGCGGGAATAGGCGGGGAGCTGTTTTTT. It specifies CASSLLIAGIGGELFF.

This clone was seen a few times. V usage is TRBV6-6 and J usage is TRBJ1-5, with 7 bases that match TRBD1. This CDR3 comprises 14 residues. V trimming: 7 bases; J trimming: 4 bases; junction bases outside the gene matches: 7. The germline gives CDR1 MNHNY, CDR2 SVGAGI (reference sequence). The chain's CDR3 is CASNDRERNQPQHF. The DNA of the CDR3 is TGTGCCAGCAACGACAGGGAAAGGAATCAGCCCCAGCATTTT.

The J gene is TRBJ2-7, the V gene TRBV4-1; weak D call: TRBD1 (6 bases). The CDR3 has 13 amino acids. Trimming stripped 4 bases from V and 5 bases from J, with 12 bases between. Germline CDR1 reads MGHRA; CDR2 reads YSYEKL. The CDR3 sequence is CASSRAPGDEQYF. The DNA for the CDR3 is TGCGCCAGCAGCCGGGCCCCAGGGGACGAGCAGTACTTC.

V is TRBV7-2 and J is TRBJ2-5; no reliable D call. The V gene's germline CDR1 is SGHTA and CDR2 FQGNSA. V was shortened by 3 bases and J by 5 bases, with 10 bases between the two germline ends. This CDR3 region has 13 residues. CDR3 sequence reads: CASSLNARETQYF. In nucleotides, the CDR3 is TGTGCCAGCAGCTTGAACGCGAGGGAGACCCAGTACTTC.

J is TRBJ2-5 and V is TRBV27; 9 bases match TRBD1. CDR3 size: 14 residues. Germline loops: CDR1 MNHEY, CDR2 SMNVEV (reference sequence). V was pared by 8 bases and J by 4 bases, with 8 bases of the junction left unmatched. The CDR3 region has the DNA TGTGCCAGCCAGGAACAGGGGGCAAGAGAGACCCAGTACTTC. Translating it yields CASQEQGARETQYF.

This chain links TRBV7-9 with TRBJ2-7, with TRBD2 matching over 10 bases. CDR3 length: 14 amino acids. Germline lookup yields CDR1 SEHNR and CDR2 FQNEAQ (reference sequence). Losses at the gene ends were 5 bases for V and 5 bases for J; bases not matched to a gene: 6. The CDR3 DNA is TGTGCCAGCAGCGAGGGACTAGCGAATCACGAGCAGTACTTC. Protein product: CASSEGLANHEQYF.

The chain joins TRBV5-4 to TRBJ2-2; 13 positions agree with TRBD2. The CDR3 runs 17 residues. Trimming removed 4 bases from V and 4 bases from J; junction bases left unmatched: 7. Germline CDR1 SGHNT, CDR2 YYREEE (reference sequence). The chain's CDR3 is CASSPGTSGTGTGELFF. CDR3 in DNA: TGTGCCAGCAGCCCCGGGACTAGCGGGACGGGCACCGGGGAGCTGTTTTTT.

The chain combines TRBV5-1 with TRBJ2-1, with D perhaps TRBD2 (6 bases). The germline CDR1 and CDR2 sequences are SGHRS and YFSETQ. The CDR3 has 17 amino acids. With 1 base removed from V and 0 bases from J, the gap between germline ends came to 14 bases. The DNA for the CDR3 is TGCGCCAGCAGCTTGCAGGTGTGGGGGGACTCCTACAATGAGCAGTTCTTC. This gives the protein CASSLQVWGDSYNEQFF.

The genes are TRBV5-4 and TRBJ1-1; perhaps TRBD1 as D (5 bases). Germline-derived CDR1 and CDR2 are SGHNT and YYREEE (reference sequence). The CDR3 contains 15 residues. Trimming cost V 1 base and J 5 bases, with 15 bases left between them. CDR3 DNA: TGTGCCAGCAGCTTGCTCGCCAGGGCTAGGACTGAAGCTTTCTTT. Residues: CASSLLARARTEAFF.

The chain links TRBV13 to TRBJ2-7, with 8 bases that match TRBD1. This CDR3 is 15 amino acids long. Trimming took 8 bases from V and 5 from J; bases not matched to a gene: 14. Germline CDR1 PRHDT, CDR2 FYEKMQ (reference sequence). CDR3 DNA: TGTGCCAGCGGGGACAGGACCCTACTTCAACACGAGCAGTACTTC. It is translated as CASGDRTLLQHEQYF.

The chain combines TRBV28 with TRBJ2-7, with TRBD2 identical over 7 bases. Germline CDR1 reads MDHEN; CDR2 reads SYDVKM. The ends lost 2 bases at V and 1 base at J; junction bases unmatched: 5. This CDR3 is built from 15 residues. The DNA of the CDR3 is TGTGCCAGCAGTTTAAGCCGGACTAGGTCCTACGAGCAGTACTTC. Translating gives CASSLSRTRSYEQYF.

This clone was seen only once. This rearrangement joins TRBV7-9 to TRBJ2-1; 7 bases align to TRBD2. Germline V gene data show CDR1 as SEHNR and CDR2 as FQNEAQ (reference sequence). The CDR3 is made up of 17 amino acids. Trimming took 5 bases from V and 5 from J; bases not matched to a gene: 15. CDR3 sequence (DNA): TGTGCCAGCAGCGAACCCGTTCGGCGGGAGATCAACAATGAGCAGTTCTTC. Protein: CASSEPVRREINNEQFF. Looking up the rest from reference TRBV7-9 and TRBJ2-1 gives the full variable domain: DTGVSQNPRHKITKRGQNVTFRCDPISEHNRLYWYRQTLGQGPEFLTYFQNEAQLEKSRLLSDRFSAERPKGSFSTLEIQRTEQGDSAMYLCASSEPVRREINNEQFFGPGTRLTVL.

This clone was seen once. This sequence joins TRBV27 and TRBJ1-4, with unresolved D. The CDR3 consists of 14 residues. The ends were cut back, 9 bases at V and 4 bases at J, with 15 bases in the middle. The germline gives CDR1 MNHEY, CDR2 SMNVEV (reference sequence). As DNA, the CDR3 is TGTGCCAGTTCTAAACAGCTAAATAATGAAAAACTGTTTTTT. Amino acids: CASSKQLNNEKLFF. The variable domain in full, completed from reference TRBV27 and TRBJ1-4, reads EAQVTQNPRYLITVTGKKLTVTCSQNMNHEYMSWYRQDPGLGLRQIYYSMNVEVTDKGDVPEGYKVSRKEKRNFPLILESPSPNQTSLYFCASSKQLNNEKLFFGSGTQLSVL.

The gene calls are TRBV5-1 and TRBJ2-7; 12 nucleotides line up with TRBD2. CDR3 length: 14 residues. The germline CDR1 and CDR2 sequences are SGHRS and YFSETQ. J lost 11 bases, V lost 0 bases, and 6 bases had no gene match. Here the CDR3 reads CASSLELAGGPEYF. CDR3 in DNA: TGCGCCAGCAGCTTGGAACTAGCGGGAGGCCCAGAGTACTTC.

This chain uses TRBV19 with TRBJ2-1, with D possibly TRBD1 on 6 matching bases. This CDR3 is 12 amino acids long. Trimming took 5 bases from V and 8 from J, leaving 10 bases between them. Per germline, CDR1 LNHDA and CDR2 SQIVND (reference sequence). CDR3: CASSSGHHEQFF. The DNA for the CDR3 is TGTGCCAGTAGTTCGGGACATCATGAGCAGTTCTTC.

CDR3 sequence: CSGVAAGGTDTQYF. The CDR3 DNA follows: TGCAGCGGGGTGGCGGCGGGAGGCACAGATACGCAGTATTTT. V is TRBV29-1 and J is TRBJ2-3, with TRBD2 identical over 7 bases. This CDR3 spans 14 amino acids. CDR1 is SQVTM and CDR2 is ANQGSEA in the germline V gene. The J segment lost 1 base and the V segment lost 7 bases, leaving 8 bases of the junction unmatched.

The table lists this clone with a count of one. The CDR3 loop is CASSPQPLTSVTDTQYF. The CDR3 DNA reads TGCGCCAGCAGCCCCCAACCTCTGACTAGCGTCACAGATACGCAGTATTTT. The genes are TRBV5-1 and TRBJ2-3; 8 bases are a match to TRBD2. This CDR3 has 17 amino acids. Germline values: CDR1 SGHRS, CDR2 YFSETQ. After removal of 4 bases from V and 2 bases from J, the junction contained 12 bases not matched to a gene.